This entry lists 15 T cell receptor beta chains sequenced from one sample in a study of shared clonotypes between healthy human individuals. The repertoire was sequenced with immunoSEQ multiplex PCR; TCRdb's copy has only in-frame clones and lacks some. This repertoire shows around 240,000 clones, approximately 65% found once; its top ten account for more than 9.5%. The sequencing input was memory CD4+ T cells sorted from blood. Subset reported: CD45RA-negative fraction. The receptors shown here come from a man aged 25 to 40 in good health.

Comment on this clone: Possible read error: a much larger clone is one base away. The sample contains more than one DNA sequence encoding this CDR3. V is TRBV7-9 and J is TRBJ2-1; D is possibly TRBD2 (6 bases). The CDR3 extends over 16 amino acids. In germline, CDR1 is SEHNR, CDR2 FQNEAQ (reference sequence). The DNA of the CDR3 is TGTGCCAGCAGCCAAGCCCGGGGACTCGCCTACAATGAACAGTTCTTC. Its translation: CASSQARGLAYNEQFF.

The CDR3 sequence is CASSPNGFNTEAFF. CDR3 in DNA: TGTGCCAGTTCTCCCAACGGGTTCAACACTGAAGCTTTCTTT. V usage is TRBV19 and J usage is TRBJ1-1; no reliable D call. This CDR3 spans 14 amino acids. Germline CDR1 LNHDA, CDR2 SQIVND (reference sequence). V was cut by 8 bases and J by 2 bases, with 15 bases left in between.

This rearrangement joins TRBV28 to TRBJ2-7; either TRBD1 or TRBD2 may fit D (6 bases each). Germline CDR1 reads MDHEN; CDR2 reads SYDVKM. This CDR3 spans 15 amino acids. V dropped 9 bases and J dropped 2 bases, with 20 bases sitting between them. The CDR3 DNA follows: TGTGCCAGTGTTAAGGGGGGCAGAGTCACCTACGAGCAGTACTTC. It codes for CASVKGGRVTYEQYF.

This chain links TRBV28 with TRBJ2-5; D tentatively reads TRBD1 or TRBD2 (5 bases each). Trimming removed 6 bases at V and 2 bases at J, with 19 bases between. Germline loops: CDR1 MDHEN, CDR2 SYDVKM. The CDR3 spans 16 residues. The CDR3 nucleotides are TGTGCCAGCAGACGGACTCTAGGGGCTGGGCAAGAGACCCAGTACTTC. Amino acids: CASRRTLGAGQETQYF.

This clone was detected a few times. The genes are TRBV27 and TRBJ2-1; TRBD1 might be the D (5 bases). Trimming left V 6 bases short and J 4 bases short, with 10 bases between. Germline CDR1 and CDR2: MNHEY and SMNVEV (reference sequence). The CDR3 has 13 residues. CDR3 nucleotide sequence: TGTGCCAGCAGAATTGGGGCTTACAATGAGCAGTTCTTC. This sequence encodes CASRIGAYNEQFF.

The CDR3 reads CASSRGAYEQYF. CDR3 nucleotides: TGCGCCAGCAGCCGGGGGGCCTACGAGCAGTACTTC. The chain joins TRBV5-1 to TRBJ2-7, with 7 positions matching TRBD2. This CDR3 spans 12 amino acids. The germline gives CDR1 SGHRS, CDR2 YFSETQ. Trimming took 4 bases from V and 2 from J; bases not matched to a gene: 0.

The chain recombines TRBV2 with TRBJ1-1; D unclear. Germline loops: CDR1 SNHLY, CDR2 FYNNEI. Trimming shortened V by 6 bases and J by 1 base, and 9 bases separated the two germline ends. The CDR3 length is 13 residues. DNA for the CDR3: TGTGCCAGCAGGGCCGGGGAGAACACTGAAGCTTTCTTT. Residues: CASRAGENTEAFF.

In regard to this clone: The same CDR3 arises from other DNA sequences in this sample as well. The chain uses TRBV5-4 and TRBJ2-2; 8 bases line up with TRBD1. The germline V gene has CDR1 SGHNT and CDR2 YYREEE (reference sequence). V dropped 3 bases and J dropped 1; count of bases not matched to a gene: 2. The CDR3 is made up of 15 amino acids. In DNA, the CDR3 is TGTGCCAGCAGCTCCGGGACAGGGAACACCGGGGAGCTGTTTTTT. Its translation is CASSSGTGNTGELFF.

The CDR3 protein is CASSFACQPGQGFRETQYF. The DNA of the CDR3 is TGTGCCAGCAGCTTTGCATGTCAACCGGGACAGGGGTTCCGAGAGACCCAGTACTTC. The chain has TRBV5-5 and TRBJ2-5; 10 nucleotides agree with TRBD1. This CDR3 contains 19 residues. CDR1 is SGHKS and CDR2 is YYEKEE in the germline V gene (reference sequence). V dropped 2 bases and J dropped 4; count of bases not matched to a gene: 17.

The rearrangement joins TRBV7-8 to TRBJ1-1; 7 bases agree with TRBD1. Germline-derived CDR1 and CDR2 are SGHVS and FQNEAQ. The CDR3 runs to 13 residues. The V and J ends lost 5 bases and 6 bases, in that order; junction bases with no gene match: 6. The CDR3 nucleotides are TGTGCCAGCAGCCCAAATCAGGGGGCTGAAGCTTTCTTT. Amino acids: CASSPNQGAEAFF.

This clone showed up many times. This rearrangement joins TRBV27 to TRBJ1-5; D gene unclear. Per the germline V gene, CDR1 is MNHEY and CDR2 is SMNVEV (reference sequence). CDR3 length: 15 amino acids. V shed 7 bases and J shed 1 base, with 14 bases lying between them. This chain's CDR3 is CASTNTAGSNQPQHF. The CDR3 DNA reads TGTGCCAGCACCAACACCGCAGGAAGCAATCAGCCCCAGCATTTT.

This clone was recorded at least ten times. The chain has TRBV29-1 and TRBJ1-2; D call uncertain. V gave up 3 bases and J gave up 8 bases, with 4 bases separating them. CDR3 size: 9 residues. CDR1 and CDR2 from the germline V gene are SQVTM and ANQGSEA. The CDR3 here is CSVDTGYTF. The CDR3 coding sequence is TGCAGCGTTGACACGGGCTACACCTTC.

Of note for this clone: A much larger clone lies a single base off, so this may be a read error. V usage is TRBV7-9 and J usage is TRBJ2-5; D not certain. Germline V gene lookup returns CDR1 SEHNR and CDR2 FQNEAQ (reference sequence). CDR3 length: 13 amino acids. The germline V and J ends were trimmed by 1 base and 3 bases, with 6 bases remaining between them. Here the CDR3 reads CASSLGAEETQYF. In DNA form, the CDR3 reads TGTGCCAGCAGCTTAGGGGCAGAAGAGACCCAGTACTTC.

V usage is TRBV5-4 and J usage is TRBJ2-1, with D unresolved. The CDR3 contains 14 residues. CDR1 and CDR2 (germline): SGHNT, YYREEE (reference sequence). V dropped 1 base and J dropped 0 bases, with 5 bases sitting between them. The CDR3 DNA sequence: TGTGCCAGCAGCTTGCGGTCCTCCTACAATGAGCAGTTCTTC. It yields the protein CASSLRSSYNEQFF.

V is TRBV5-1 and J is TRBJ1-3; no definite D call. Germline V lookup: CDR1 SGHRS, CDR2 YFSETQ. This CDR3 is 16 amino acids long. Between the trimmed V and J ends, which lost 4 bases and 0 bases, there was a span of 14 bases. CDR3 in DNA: TGCGCCAGCAGCCGATCCTCCCCAAACTCTGGAAACACCATATATTTT. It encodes CASSRSSPNSGNTIYF.